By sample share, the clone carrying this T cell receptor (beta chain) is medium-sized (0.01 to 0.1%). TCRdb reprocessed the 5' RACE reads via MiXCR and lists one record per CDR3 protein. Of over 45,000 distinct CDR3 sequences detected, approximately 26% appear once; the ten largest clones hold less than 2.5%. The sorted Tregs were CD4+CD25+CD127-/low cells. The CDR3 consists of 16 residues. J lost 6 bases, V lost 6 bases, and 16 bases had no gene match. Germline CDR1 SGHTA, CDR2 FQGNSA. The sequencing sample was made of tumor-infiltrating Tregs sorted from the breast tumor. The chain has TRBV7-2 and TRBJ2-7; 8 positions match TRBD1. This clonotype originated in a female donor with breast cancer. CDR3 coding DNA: TGTGCCAGCAGACAAAGTCGCGGACAGGGAGGAGGCGAGCAGTACTTC. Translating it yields CASRQSRGQGGGEQYF.